The 20 T cell receptor beta chains presented below share a single source sample, sequenced in a study of T cells after yellow fever vaccination. TCRdb passed the 5' RACE reads through MiXCR, listing each CDR3 protein once. The repertoire holds about 250,000 distinct CDR3 sequences, with roughly 3.7% as singletons. The source was PBMCs, collected 15 days after the yellow fever booster vaccination. The receptors shown here come from a man between 18 and 35 years old who received the YFV17D yellow fever vaccine.

This clonotype was counted ten times or more. The genes are TRBV20-1 and TRBJ2-5, with 10 positions matching TRBD1. The J segment lost 4 bases and the V segment lost 3 bases, leaving 8 bases of the junction unmatched. In germline, CDR1 is DFQATT, CDR2 SNEGSKA (reference sequence). This CDR3 region has 15 residues. CDR3 amino acids: CSARSPRDRGETQYF. CDR3 DNA sequence: TGCAGTGCTAGGAGCCCCCGGGACAGGGGAGAGACCCAGTACTTC.

This clonotype was found many times. This rearrangement joins TRBV18 to TRBJ2-3, with 7 bases fitting TRBD2. CDR1 and CDR2 from the germline V gene are KGHSH and LQKENI. V lost 6 bases to trimming and J lost 4 bases; unmatched junction nucleotides: 19. The length of the CDR3 is 18 residues. The CDR3 coding sequence is TGTGCCAGCTCGGGACTAATAGGACCAAGCGGCGTTGCAGATACGCAGTATTTT. Translated: CASSGLIGPSGVADTQYF.

This clonotype was detected many times. The CDR3 spells CASSQEVPAGGLGEQFF. DNA for the CDR3: TGCGCCAGCAGCCAAGAGGTCCCAGCGGGGGGACTTGGTGAGCAGTTCTTC. J is TRBJ2-1 and V is TRBV4-1; 9 nucleotides line up with TRBD2. The CDR3 sequence is 17 residues long. The germline CDR1 and CDR2 sequences are MGHRA and YSYEKL. V was clipped by 0 bases and J by 9 bases; unmatched bases: 12.

This clonotype was counted at least ten times. The rearrangement joins TRBV20-1 to TRBJ1-5; D perhaps matches TRBD1 (5 bases). The CDR3 length is 14 residues. Germline CDR1 DFQATT, CDR2 SNEGSKA (reference sequence). Trimming took 6 bases from V and 4 from J, leaving 16 bases between them. The CDR3 reads CSARINGGNQPQHF. The CDR3 DNA follows: TGCAGTGCCCGTATAAATGGGGGAAATCAGCCCCAGCATTTT.

This clonotype was detected ten times or more. The gene calls are TRBV7-2 and TRBJ2-2; D perhaps matches TRBD1 (5 bases). Trimming removed 5 bases at V and 4 bases at J, with 14 bases between. The germline V gene has CDR1 SGHTA and CDR2 FQGNSA. The CDR3 covers 15 residues. CDR3 DNA sequence: TGTGCCAGCAGCGGGCAGGGTATTCTCACCGGGGAGCTGTTTTTT. It specifies CASSGQGILTGELFF. Full variable domain (missing parts from reference TRBV7-2 and TRBJ2-2): GAGVSQSPSNKVTEKGKDVELRCDPISGHTALYWYRQSLGQGLEFLIYFQGNSAPDKSGLPSDRFSAERTGGSVSTLTIQRTQQEDSAVYLCASSGQGILTGELFFGEGSRLTVL.

This clonotype is termed medium-sized (0.01 to 0.1%). V is TRBV6-2 or TRBV6-3 and J is TRBJ2-5; D is unresolved. The length of the CDR3 is 15 residues. V shed 5 bases and J shed 2 bases, with 15 bases lying between them. CDR1 MNHEY and CDR2 SVGEGT come from the germline V gene. The CDR3 protein is CASSAGTSDQETQYF. The CDR3 bases are TGTGCCAGCAGTGCCGGCACCAGTGATCAAGAGACCCAGTACTTC.

In its sample, this clonotype was seen many times. This sequence joins TRBV20-1 and TRBJ2-7, with D maybe TRBD1 (6 bases). V was trimmed by 2 bases and J by 2 bases, leaving 16 bases between them. The germline V gene has CDR1 DFQATT and CDR2 SNEGSKA (reference sequence). The CDR3 loop spans 15 amino acids. CDR3 DNA: TGCAGTGCTAGACACCGGGCAGGGGACCCCTACGAGCAGTACTTC. It yields the protein CSARHRAGDPYEQYF.

This clonotype occurred many times. The chain carries TRBV28 and TRBJ2-5; D uncertain. CDR3 length: 14 residues. Per the germline V gene, CDR1 is MDHEN and CDR2 is SYDVKM. V was cut by 5 bases and J by 3 bases, with 13 bases left in between. The DNA for the CDR3 is TGTGCCAGCAGTCCCGGGTGGGCAAAAGAGACCCAGTACTTC. Its translation is CASSPGWAKETQYF.

In this sample, this clonotype turned up many times. The chain recombines TRBV24-1 with TRBJ2-3; 7 bases are a match to TRBD2. This CDR3 has 14 residues. CDR1 KGHDR and CDR2 SFDVKD come from the germline V gene. The J segment lost 6 bases and the V segment lost 4 bases, leaving 6 bases of the junction unmatched. CDR3 bases: TGTGCCACCAGTGACGTGCTTAGCGGGGATACGCAGTATTTT. It encodes CATSDVLSGDTQYF.

This clonotype was seen repeatedly, ten times or more. The genes are TRBV6-2 or TRBV6-3 and TRBJ2-7; D call uncertain. Germline CDR1 MNHEY, CDR2 SVGEGT. The V end lost 2 bases, the J end lost 6 bases, and 8 bases lay between the germline ends. The CDR3 runs 12 residues. This chain's CDR3 is CASSYRVGEQYF. In DNA form, the CDR3 reads TGTGCCAGCAGTTACCGGGTGGGCGAGCAGTACTTC.

The sample holds many counts of this clonotype. The rearrangement joins TRBV6-1 to TRBJ2-3, with D hard to call. The V gene lost 3 bases and the J gene lost 2 bases, with 12 bases spanning the gap. The length of the CDR3 is 15 residues. Per germline, CDR1 MNHNS and CDR2 SASEGT. CDR3 sequence: CASSDGQAHTDTQYF. For the CDR3, the DNA is TGTGCCAGCAGTGACGGGCAGGCCCACACAGATACGCAGTATTTT.

This clonotype was observed a few times. The CDR3, as DNA: TGTGCCACCAGCCACACAGGGGTCACTGAAGCTTTCTTT. This gives the protein CATSHTGVTEAFF. The V call is TRBV15, the J call TRBJ1-1; the match to TRBD1 covers 7 bases. V dropped 5 bases and J dropped 4; count of bases not matched to a gene: 4. The CDR3 is 13 amino acids. Germline V gene data show CDR1 as LNHNV and CDR2 as YYDKDF (reference sequence).

This clonotype was seen many times. The chain recombines TRBV7-9 with TRBJ1-3, with D perhaps matching TRBD1 (6 bases). CDR3 length: 14 amino acids. Trimming stripped 3 bases from V and 2 bases from J, with 8 bases between. Germline lookup yields CDR1 SEHNR and CDR2 FQNEAQ (reference sequence). CDR3 coding DNA: TGTGCCAGCAGCTTCACAGGGACTGGAAACACCATATATTTT. Translation: CASSFTGTGNTIYF.

This clonotype came up many times. V gene TRBV4-1 combines with J gene TRBJ2-2; D is unresolved. Germline V gene lookup returns CDR1 MGHRA and CDR2 YSYEKL. The CDR3 loop spans 16 amino acids. V was shortened by 0 bases and J by 1 base, with 9 bases between the two germline ends. This chain's CDR3 is CASSQEERGNTGELFF. The CDR3, as DNA: TGCGCCAGCAGCCAAGAGGAGCGAGGGAACACCGGGGAGCTGTTTTTT.

There are many counts of this clonotype. V and J are TRBV5-1 and TRBJ1-1; TRBD1 might be the D (6 bases). Per the germline V gene, CDR1 is SGHRS and CDR2 is YFSETQ. The CDR3 extends over 14 amino acids. V lost 4 bases, J lost 14 bases, and 24 bases lay in between. The CDR3 reads CASSLSTGSERPFF. In nucleotides, the CDR3 is TGCGCCAGCAGCCTCTCGACAGGAAGCGAAAGGCCGTTCTTT.

This clonotype was observed at least ten times. The gene calls are TRBV27 and TRBJ1-3; D is ambiguous. CDR1 MNHEY and CDR2 SMNVEV come from the germline V gene (reference sequence). This CDR3 has 15 amino acids. V was trimmed by 1 base and J by 4 bases, leaving 11 bases between them. The CDR3 spells CASSLFRSEGNTIYF. The CDR3 coding sequence is TGTGCCAGCAGTTTATTCCGGTCCGAGGGAAACACCATATATTTT.

This clonotype showed up many times. The chain uses TRBV5-1 and TRBJ2-5; D remains ambiguous. The CDR3 totals 16 residues. V was pared by 0 bases and J by 1 base, with 13 bases between. Per germline, CDR1 SGHRS and CDR2 YFSETQ. CDR3 loop: CASSLDVQKTQETQYF. The DNA of the CDR3 is TGCGCCAGCAGCTTGGATGTTCAGAAAACCCAAGAGACCCAGTACTTC.

Many counts were recorded for this clonotype. The chain is built from TRBV7-2 and TRBJ2-2; possible D gene TRBD1, 6 bases. This CDR3 is 14 amino acids long. Trimming shortened V by 6 bases and J by 6 bases, and 14 bases separated the two germline ends. Germline V gives CDR1 SGHTA, CDR2 FQGNSA. CDR3 residues: CASRPQGTAGELFF. The CDR3 DNA reads TGTGCCAGCAGGCCACAGGGTACCGCCGGGGAGCTGTTTTTT.

This clonotype came up a few times. The chain uses TRBV12-3 or TRBV12-4 and TRBJ1-5, with 8 bases fitting TRBD1. V was pared by 2 bases and J by 6 bases, with 3 bases of the junction left unmatched. This CDR3 has 14 residues. As DNA, the CDR3 is TGTGCCAGCAGTTTACAGGGGGCCCGTCAGCCCCAGCATTTT. This sequence encodes CASSLQGARQPQHF.

This clonotype was seen ten or more times. The chain couples TRBV10-3 to TRBJ2-3; D tentatively reads TRBD1 or TRBD2 (5 bases each). Trimming took 5 bases from V and 1 from J, leaving 19 bases between them. This CDR3 is 17 amino acids long. Germline assignment: CDR1 ENHRY and CDR2 SYGVKD. DNA for the CDR3: TGTGCCATCAGTACTCACGGGGCCAGAGATGGCACAGATACGCAGTATTTT. This codes for CAISTHGARDGTDTQYF.